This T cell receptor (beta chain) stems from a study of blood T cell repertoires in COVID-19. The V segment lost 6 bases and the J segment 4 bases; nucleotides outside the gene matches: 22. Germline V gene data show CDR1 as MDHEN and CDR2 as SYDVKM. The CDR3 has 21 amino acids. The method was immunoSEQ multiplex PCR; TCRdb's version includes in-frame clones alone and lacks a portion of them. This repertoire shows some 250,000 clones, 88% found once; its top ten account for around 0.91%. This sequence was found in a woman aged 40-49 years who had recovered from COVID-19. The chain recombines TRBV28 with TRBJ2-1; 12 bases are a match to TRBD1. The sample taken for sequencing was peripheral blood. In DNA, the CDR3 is TGTGCCAGCAGGGGACAGGGGGCCAGAAAAGACCTAGCCGGGGGTTACAATGAGCAGTTCTTC. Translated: CASRGQGARKDLAGGYNEQFF.